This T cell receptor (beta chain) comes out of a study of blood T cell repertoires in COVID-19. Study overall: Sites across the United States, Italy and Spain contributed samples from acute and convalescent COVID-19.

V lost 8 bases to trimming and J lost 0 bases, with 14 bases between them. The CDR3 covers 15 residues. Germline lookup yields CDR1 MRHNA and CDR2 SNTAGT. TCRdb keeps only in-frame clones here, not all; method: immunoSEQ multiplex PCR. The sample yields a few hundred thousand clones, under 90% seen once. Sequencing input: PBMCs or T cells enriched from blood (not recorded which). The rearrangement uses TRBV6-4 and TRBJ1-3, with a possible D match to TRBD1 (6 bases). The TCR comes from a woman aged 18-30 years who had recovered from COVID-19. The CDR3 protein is CASCPTGSSGNTIYF. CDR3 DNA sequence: TGTGCCAGCTGCCCGACAGGCAGCTCTGGAAACACCATATATTTT.